This T cell receptor beta chain was captured by sequencing in a study of cytomegalovirus exposure and HLA in healthy donors. Germline CDR1 is MGHDK and CDR2 is SYGVNS. The CDR3 runs to 14 residues. Trimming removed 1 base at V and 0 bases at J, with 6 bases between. In the PCR, 60 Vbeta and 13 Jbeta primers were used. Data came from immunoSEQ multiplex PCR; TCRdb stores just in-frame clones and leaves some out. In the table there are tens of thousands of clones, approximately 90% of which are singletons. About this clone: The antigen remains undetermined.

Study-wide results and limits: TCR beta sequences reportedly predicted the HLA-A and HLA-B alleles of most subjects accurately. While the bulk of TCR sequences proved rare, some public TCRs turned up in many donors.

The rearrangement uses TRBV25-1 and TRBJ2-5; D is undetermined. Material: PBMCs. The origin of this receptor is a boy younger than 18 in good health and CMV-seronegative. In DNA, the CDR3 is TGTGCCAGCAGTGAATCCACAGACCAAGAGACCCAGTACTTC. This codes for CASSESTDQETQYF.